The present T cell receptor (beta chain) was sequenced within a study of long-term antiretroviral therapy in people with HIV. The study, taken as a whole, reports: Every time point showed a repertoire led by clones expanded before ART. Diversity remained lower than transplant donor controls, even though it increased after ART.

All participants with HIV were treated in the United States. Researchers report immunoSEQ v3.0 was run at survey level. The table came from immunoSEQ multiplex PCR; TCRdb's copy has only in-frame clones and leaves some out. The sample lists 20,000 to 30,000 clones; more than 65% were seen once. CDR1 and CDR2 (germline): SEHNR, FQNEAQ (reference sequence). The CDR3 runs to 12 residues. V was shortened by 5 bases and J by 5 bases, with 9 bases between the two germline ends. Comments on this clone: Its antigen remains unidentified.

The sample was unsorted PBMCs, taken 3 years after starting antiretroviral therapy. This chain joins TRBV7-9 and TRBJ2-5; possibly TRBD2 for D (5 bases). The receptor was isolated from a man aged 50 to 60 with HIV. CDR3 sequence: CASSVPGETQYF. The CDR3 DNA reads as TGTGCCAGCAGCGTCCCGGGGGAGACCCAGTACTTC.